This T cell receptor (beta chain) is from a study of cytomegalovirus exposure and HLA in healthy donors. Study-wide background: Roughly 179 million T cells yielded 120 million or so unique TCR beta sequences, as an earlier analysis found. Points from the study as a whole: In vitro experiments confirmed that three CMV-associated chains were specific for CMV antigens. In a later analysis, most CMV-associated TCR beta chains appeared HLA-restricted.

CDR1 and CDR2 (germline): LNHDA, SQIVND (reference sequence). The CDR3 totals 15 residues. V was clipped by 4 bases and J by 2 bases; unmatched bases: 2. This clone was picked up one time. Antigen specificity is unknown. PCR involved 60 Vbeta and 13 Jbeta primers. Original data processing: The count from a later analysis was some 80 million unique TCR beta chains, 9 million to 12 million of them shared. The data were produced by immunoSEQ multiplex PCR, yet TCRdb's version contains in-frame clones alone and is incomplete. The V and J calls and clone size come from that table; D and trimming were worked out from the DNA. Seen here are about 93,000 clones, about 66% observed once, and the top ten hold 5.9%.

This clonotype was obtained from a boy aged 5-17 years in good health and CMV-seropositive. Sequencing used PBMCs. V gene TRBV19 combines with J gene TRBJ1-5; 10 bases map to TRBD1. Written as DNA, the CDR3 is TGTGCCAGTAGTACGGGGACAGGGGGCAATCAGCCCCAGCATTTT. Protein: CASSTGTGGNQPQHF.